These 14 T cell receptor beta chains were sequenced from one sample in a study of T cells in Graves' hyperthyroidism and ophthalmopathy. The TCR beta CDR3 regions underwent amplification using RNA transcripts as the source. Researchers ran a first-round RT-PCR on the TCR CDR3 using the HTBI primer set. One entry per CDR3 protein, called by TCRdb with MiXCR from the multiplex PCR reads. The sample comprises 500,000 to 650,000 distinct CDR3 sequences, roughly 45% of which are singletons, and about 43% rests with the top ten. Input material: peripheral blood or thyroid tissue (not recorded which). Receptor source: an adult woman with Graves' disease, either hyperthyroidism or ophthalmopathy (not recorded which).

This clonotype has at least ten counts. The V and J genes are TRBV6-1 and TRBJ1-5; D is undetermined. CDR1 and CDR2 (germline): MNHNS, SASEGT. The CDR3 covers 13 residues. Trimming took off 8 bases at V and 0 bases at J, with 8 bases between the two ends. Written as DNA, the CDR3 is TGTGCCAGCGGGCAAAATAGCAATCAGCCCCAGCATTTT. The encoded protein is CASGQNSNQPQHF.

This clonotype was seen many times. This chain connects TRBV20-1 to TRBJ1-4; the D gene is possibly TRBD1 (5 bases). This CDR3 has 14 residues. Trimming stripped 6 bases from V and 3 bases from J, with 14 bases between. Germline V CDR1 and CDR2: DFQATT, SNEGSKA (reference sequence). The CDR3 is CSAIRVGANEKLFF. The CDR3 nucleotides are TGCAGTGCGATCAGGGTTGGAGCTAATGAAAAACTGTTTTTT.

This clonotype was observed at least ten times. This rearrangement joins TRBV20-1 to TRBJ2-2; maybe TRBD2 (6 bases). V lost 0 bases and J lost 0, with 8 bases in between. The CDR3 sequence is 15 residues long. CDR1 is DFQATT, CDR2 SNEGSKA, per germline (reference sequence). Here the CDR3 DNA reads TGCAGTGCTAGAGACGCGGGGACGAACACCGGGGAGCTGTTTTTT. Amino acids: CSARDAGTNTGELFF.

This clonotype was seen ten or more times. The CDR3 DNA follows: TGTGCCAGCAGAACGTCTCTAGTTTCCTACGAGCAGTACTTC. Encoded protein: CASRTSLVSYEQYF. The genes are TRBV2 and TRBJ2-7; unclear D gene. Between the trimmed V and J ends, which lost 6 bases and 1 base, there was a span of 13 bases. Germline V CDR1 and CDR2: SNHLY, FYNNEI. The CDR3 extends over 14 amino acids.

The rearrangement uses TRBV10-3 and TRBJ2-7; D is possibly TRBD1 or TRBD2 (6 bases each). V lost 10 bases, J lost 2 bases, and 12 bases lay in between. This CDR3 has 12 amino acids. Germline CDR1 and CDR2: ENHRY and SYGVKD. CDR3 loop: CASGTKTYEQYF. The CDR3 bases are TGTGCCAGCGGGACAAAGACCTACGAGCAGTACTTC.

J is TRBJ1-2 and V is TRBV10-3; 9 bases map to TRBD1. Losses at the gene ends were 6 bases for V and 4 bases for J; bases not matched to a gene: 6. Germline V gene data show CDR1 as ENHRY and CDR2 as SYGVKD. CDR3 size: 14 residues. As DNA, the CDR3 is TGTGCCATCAGCTCCGACAGGGGGTCCTATGGCTACACCTTC. Translated: CAISSDRGSYGYTF.

In the case of this clonotype: A much more abundant neighbour one base away suggests this may be a read error. The conserved closing phenylalanine or tryptophan is absent in this CDR3, likely reflecting a read error. The V and J genes are TRBV20-1 and TRBJ2-7, with 7 bases that match TRBD1. Germline V CDR1 and CDR2: DFQATT, SNEGSKA (reference sequence). Trimming removed 3 bases from V and 0 bases from J; junction bases left unmatched: 2. CDR3 length equals 13 residues. In DNA form, the CDR3 reads TGCAGTGCTAGTCGGGACAGCTCCTACGAGCAGTACCTC. Its protein is CSASRDSSYEQYL.

The sample holds a few counts of this clonotype. V is TRBV7-9 and J is TRBJ1-2, with a weak D call TRBD1 (5 bases). Germline lookup yields CDR1 SEHNR and CDR2 FQNEAQ (reference sequence). The CDR3 totals 14 residues. The V gene lost 4 bases and the J gene lost 8 bases, with 17 bases spanning the gap. CDR3 sequence: CASSYMLGGDGYTF. The CDR3 bases are TGTGCCAGCAGCTACATGCTTGGGGGGGACGGCTACACCTTC.

This clonotype came up many times. V gene TRBV29-1 combines with J gene TRBJ1-5; no reliable D call. V was cut by 3 bases and J by 7 bases, with 4 bases left in between. The CDR3 length is 10 residues. CDR1 is SQVTM and CDR2 is ANQGSEA in the germline V gene. The CDR3 loop is CSVEVQPQHF. In DNA, the CDR3 is TGCAGCGTTGAGGTGCAGCCCCAGCATTTT.

This clonotype occurred many times. This chain links TRBV20-1 with TRBJ1-4; 8 bases line up with TRBD1. The CDR3 has 13 residues. The germline gives CDR1 DFQATT, CDR2 SNEGSKA (reference sequence). The trim removed 6 bases at V and 8 bases at J, leaving 8 bases unmatched. The DNA for the CDR3 is TGCAGTGCCTTCGACAGGGGTGGCGAAAAACTGTTTTTT. It yields the protein CSAFDRGGEKLFF.

The chain couples TRBV15 to TRBJ1-1; no firm D call. V was shortened by 7 bases and J by 1 base, with 16 bases between the two germline ends. The CDR3 contains 15 residues. From germline, CDR1 is LNHNV and CDR2 YYDKDF (reference sequence). This CDR3 is CATTKGGGSNTEAFF. CDR3 bases: TGTGCCACCACGAAGGGAGGAGGATCGAACACTGAAGCTTTCTTT.

Only a few counts were recorded for this clonotype. The V and J genes are TRBV5-1 and TRBJ2-6; perhaps TRBD2 as D (6 bases). This CDR3 comprises 16 residues. V was cut by 2 bases and J by 2 bases, with 11 bases left in between. The germline gives CDR1 SGHRS, CDR2 YFSETQ. The chain's CDR3 is CASSLQTSTGANVLTF. The DNA for the CDR3 is TGCGCCAGCAGCTTACAAACTAGCACTGGGGCCAACGTCCTGACTTTC.

The chain is built from TRBV7-9 and TRBJ2-2; TRBD2 agrees at 8 bases. The trim removed 5 bases at V and 6 bases at J, leaving 11 bases unmatched. This CDR3 contains 16 residues. The germline gives CDR1 SEHNR, CDR2 FQNEAQ (reference sequence). CDR3 nucleotides: TGTGCCAGCAGCCCCCCTTCGGGAGGGCGATCCGGGGAGCTGTTTTTT. Translation: CASSPPSGGRSGELFF.

The chain joins TRBV30 to TRBJ2-5; TRBD1 or TRBD2 may be the D gene (5 bases each). Germline V gene data show CDR1 as GTSNPN and CDR2 as SVGIG (reference sequence). The CDR3 runs to 11 residues. Between the trimmed V and J ends, which lost 5 bases and 6 bases, there was a span of 10 bases. CDR3 bases: TGTGCCTGGGACGGGGCACAGACCCAGTACTTC. Translated, it gives CAWDGAQTQYF.